This T cell receptor (beta chain) was obtained from a study of T cell clones after liver transplantation. Background on the study: TCRbeta sequencing after a pre-transplant mixed lymphocyte reaction identified graft-donor-reactive clones, later tracked in post-transplant blood.

The protocol was immunoSEQ multiplex PCR, while the TCRdb copy is restricted to in-frame clones and leaves out a portion. The sample holds about 100,000 clones, around four fifths seen once. Findings and caveats of the study: In 5 of 8 subjects, circulating graft-donor-reactive CD4 TCRbeta sequences fell significantly after transplant. These preliminary findings come from unstandardized post-transplant sampling times.

In germline, CDR1 is SGHVS, CDR2 FNYEAQ. The CDR3 is 15 residues long. With 5 bases removed from V and 8 bases from J, the gap between germline ends came to 21 bases. Regarding this clone: The antigen is undetermined.

The starting material was CD4+ T cells from blood, obtained before liver transplant. This chain uses TRBV7-6 with TRBJ1-1; TRBD1 is a possible D gene (5 bases). The TCR was taken from a human donor who received a liver transplant. CDR3: CASSMGGQGLKEAFF. CDR3 sequence (DNA): TGTGCCAGCAGCATGGGAGGGCAGGGCTTAAAAGAAGCTTTCTTT.